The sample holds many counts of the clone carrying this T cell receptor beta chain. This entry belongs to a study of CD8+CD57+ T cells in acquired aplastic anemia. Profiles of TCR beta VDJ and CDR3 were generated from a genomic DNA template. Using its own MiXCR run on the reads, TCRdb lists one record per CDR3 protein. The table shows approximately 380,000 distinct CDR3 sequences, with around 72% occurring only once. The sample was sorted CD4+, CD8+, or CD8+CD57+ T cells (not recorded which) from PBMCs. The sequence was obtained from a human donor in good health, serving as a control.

This CDR3 reads CASSYKSQGSGGELFF. In nucleotides, the CDR3 is TGTGCCAGCAGTTACAAAAGTCAGGGGTCGGGCGGGGAGCTGTTTTTT. This sequence joins TRBV6-6 and TRBJ2-2; possibly TRBD1 for D (6 bases). This CDR3 is built from 16 residues. Germline V gene lookup returns CDR1 MNHNY and CDR2 SVGAGI (reference sequence). V lost 2 bases, J lost 7 bases, and 17 bases lay in between.